A selection of T cell receptor beta chains follows, all from one sample in a study of T cell changes during pregnancy in multiple sclerosis. Sequencing used immunoSEQ multiplex PCR; TCRdb keeps in-frame clones, though not all of them. The table has roughly 84,000 clones, 80% to 95% seen once; the top ten hold under 1.5%. Sample: peripheral blood, taken in the third trimester of pregnancy. These receptors were obtained from a female donor in good health, enrolled as a control in a pregnancy study. Both conserved end residues are part of each CDR3. D genes are given only for firm matches. Clone size appears in some rows only: once, few, many, or a class for an expanded clone.

V gene: TRBV15
clone size: NA
D gene: NA
J gene: TRBJ1-3
CDR3 protein: CATSRAITEGKYF
CDR3 DNA: TGTGCCACCAGCAGAGCTATAACAGAGGGAAAATATTTT

V gene: TRBV7-2
clone size: NA
D gene: NA
J gene: TRBJ2-2
CDR3 protein: CASSLTSGRGTGELFF
CDR3 DNA: TGTGCCAGCAGCTTAACAAGCGGGCGAGGAACCGGGGAGCTGTTTTTT

V gene: TRBV6-6
clone size: NA
D gene: TRBD2
J gene: TRBJ2-7
CDR3 protein: CASSTGTSGRSYF
CDR3 DNA: TGTGCCAGCAGTACCGGGACTAGCGGGAGGTCGTACTTC

V gene: TRBV2
clone size: NA
D gene: NA
J gene: TRBJ1-5
CDR3 protein: CASSSGINQPQHF
CDR3 DNA: TGTGCCAGCAGTTCAGGGATCAATCAGCCCCAGCATTTT

V gene: TRBV27
clone size: NA
D gene: NA
J gene: TRBJ2-1
CDR3 protein: CASSLLGASGNNEQFF
CDR3 DNA: TGTGCCAGCAGTTTGTTGGGGGCTAGCGGCAACAATGAGCAGTTCTTC

V gene: TRBV30
clone size: once
D gene: NA
J gene: TRBJ2-4
CDR3 protein: CAWRTQGRNIQYF
CDR3 DNA: TGTGCCTGGAGAACGCAGGGTAGAAACATTCAGTACTTC

V gene: TRBV6-5
clone size: NA
D gene: TRBD1
J gene: TRBJ1-1
CDR3 protein: CASRGDREYTEAFF
CDR3 DNA: TGTGCCAGCAGGGGGGACAGGGAATACACTGAAGCTTTCTTT

V gene: TRBV20-1
clone size: NA
D gene: NA
J gene: TRBJ2-4
CDR3 protein: CSAQDSVAGYF
CDR3 DNA: TGCAGTGCTCAAGACAGCGTAGCTGGTTACTTC

V gene: TRBV2
clone size: once
D gene: NA
J gene: TRBJ2-7
CDR3 protein: CASSESEGAPYEQYF
CDR3 DNA: TGTGCCAGCAGTGAATCTGAAGGGGCTCCCTACGAGCAGTACTTC

V gene: TRBV29-1
clone size: NA
D gene: TRBD2
J gene: TRBJ2-7
CDR3 protein: CSVEFSGNSYEQYF
CDR3 DNA: TGCAGCGTTGAGTTTAGCGGGAACTCCTACGAGCAGTACTTC

V gene: TRBV27
clone size: NA
D gene: NA
J gene: TRBJ2-1
CDR3 protein: CASSEGVSYNEQFF
CDR3 DNA: TGTGCCAGCAGCGAGGGCGTATCCTACAATGAGCAGTTCTTC

V gene: TRBV5-1
clone size: NA
D gene: TRBD2
J gene: TRBJ2-1
CDR3 protein: CASSPGWSSGSEQFF
CDR3 DNA: TGCGCCAGCAGCCCGGGATGGTCGAGCGGGAGTGAGCAGTTCTTC

V gene: TRBV7-6
clone size: NA
D gene: NA
J gene: TRBJ1-1
CDR3 protein: CASSLNRNTEAFF
CDR3 DNA: TGTGCCAGCAGCTTGAACAGGAACACTGAAGCTTTCTTT

V gene: TRBV28
clone size: NA
D gene: TRBD1
J gene: TRBJ1-4
CDR3 protein: CASNNRDSKKLFF
CDR3 DNA: TGTGCCAGCAACAACCGGGACAGCAAAAAACTGTTTTTT

V gene: TRBV28
clone size: NA
D gene: TRBD2
J gene: TRBJ2-5
CDR3 protein: CASSSLAGGQETQYF
CDR3 DNA: TGTGCCAGCAGTTCTCTAGCGGGAGGCCAAGAGACCCAGTACTTC

V gene: TRBV27
clone size: NA
D gene: NA
J gene: TRBJ2-3
CDR3 protein: CASSAPQLGGLTDTQYF
CDR3 DNA: TGTGCCAGCAGTGCTCCCCAATTGGGCGGGCTCACAGATACGCAGTATTTT

V gene: TRBV18
clone size: NA
D gene: NA
J gene: TRBJ2-7
CDR3 protein: CASSPNDIYEQYF
CDR3 DNA: TGTGCCAGCTCACCGAATGACATCTACGAGCAGTACTTC

V gene: TRBV10-3
clone size: NA
D gene: TRBD2
J gene: TRBJ2-2
CDR3 protein: CAISLAGGGGELFF
CDR3 DNA: TGTGCCATCAGTCTAGCGGGAGGTGGCGGGGAGCTGTTTTTT

V gene: TRBV18
clone size: NA
D gene: NA
J gene: TRBJ1-1
CDR3 protein: CASSPRQAEGTEAFF
CDR3 DNA: TGTGCCAGCTCACCGCGACAGGCCGAGGGGACTGAAGCTTTCTTT

V gene: TRBV4-2
clone size: NA
D gene: TRBD2
J gene: TRBJ2-1
CDR3 protein: CASSQVSLAGGLNYNEQFF
CDR3 DNA: TGTGCCAGCAGCCAAGTTTCACTAGCGGGAGGCCTCAACTACAATGAGCAGTTCTTC

V gene: TRBV5-1
clone size: NA
D gene: TRBD2
J gene: TRBJ2-3
CDR3 protein: CASSRSGREDTQYF
CDR3 DNA: TGCGCCAGCAGCCGAAGCGGGAGAGAAGATACGCAGTATTTT

V gene: TRBV18
clone size: NA
D gene: TRBD1
J gene: TRBJ2-7
CDR3 protein: CASSNTGTDYEQYF
CDR3 DNA: TGTGCCAGCTCAAATACCGGGACAGATTACGAGCAGTACTTC

V gene: TRBV7-7
clone size: NA
D gene: TRBD1
J gene: TRBJ2-5
CDR3 protein: CASSLGGNRGPQETQYF
CDR3 DNA: TGTGCTAGCAGCTTAGGGGGGAACAGGGGGCCACAAGAGACCCAGTACTTC

V gene: TRBV6-1
clone size: once
D gene: TRBD2
J gene: TRBJ2-3
CDR3 protein: CASSVFLGLAGLSDTQYF
CDR3 DNA: TGTGCCAGCAGTGTGTTTCTAGGACTAGCGGGACTCTCAGATACGCAGTATTTT

V gene: TRBV7-9
clone size: NA
D gene: NA
J gene: TRBJ1-5
CDR3 protein: CASSRVEREQPQHF
CDR3 DNA: TGTGCCAGCAGCCGGGTGGAGAGGGAACAGCCCCAGCATTTT

V gene: TRBV7-9
clone size: NA
D gene: TRBD1
J gene: TRBJ1-1
CDR3 protein: CASQRTGGMNTEAFF
CDR3 DNA: TGTGCCAGCCAGCGGACAGGGGGTATGAACACTGAAGCTTTCTTT

V gene: TRBV4-1
clone size: few
D gene: NA
J gene: TRBJ2-2
CDR3 protein: CASSGRENTGELFF
CDR3 DNA: TGCGCCAGCAGCGGGCGGGAGAACACCGGGGAGCTGTTTTTT

V gene: TRBV19
clone size: NA
D gene: TRBD1
J gene: TRBJ2-7
CDR3 protein: CASTKGAGSYEQYF
CDR3 DNA: TGTGCCAGTACTAAGGGGGCAGGATCCTACGAGCAGTACTTC

V gene: TRBV29-1
clone size: NA
D gene: TRBD2
J gene: TRBJ2-1
CDR3 protein: CSVEGLPTSYNEQFF
CDR3 DNA: TGCAGCGTTGAGGGACTACCGACCTCCTACAATGAGCAGTTCTTC

V gene: TRBV7-8
clone size: NA
D gene: TRBD1
J gene: TRBJ2-1
CDR3 protein: CASGGRQGITYNEQFF
CDR3 DNA: TGTGCCAGCGGAGGGCGACAGGGGATTACCTACAATGAGCAGTTCTTC

V gene: TRBV7-6
clone size: NA
D gene: NA
J gene: TRBJ1-1
CDR3 protein: CASSLGSLNTEAFF
CDR3 DNA: TGTGCCAGCAGCTTAGGTTCTCTGAACACTGAAGCTTTCTTT

V gene: TRBV5-6
clone size: NA
D gene: NA
J gene: TRBJ2-5
CDR3 protein: CASSLGGQWNSQYF
CDR3 DNA: TGTGCCAGCAGCTTGGGGGGACAATGGAATTCCCAGTACTTC

V gene: TRBV5-6
clone size: NA
D gene: NA
J gene: TRBJ2-1
CDR3 protein: CASSLWTASIRFYNEQFF
CDR3 DNA: TGTGCCAGCAGCCTATGGACAGCCTCCATTAGGTTTTACAATGAGCAGTTCTTC

V gene: TRBV10-3
clone size: NA
D gene: TRBD2
J gene: TRBJ2-1
CDR3 protein: CAISELLAGVFF
CDR3 DNA: TGTGCCATCAGTGAGTTACTAGCGGGAGTTTTCTTC

V gene: TRBV4-1
clone size: NA
D gene: NA
J gene: TRBJ1-2
CDR3 protein: CASSQEYSSSDGYTF
CDR3 DNA: TGCGCCAGCAGCCAAGAATACAGCTCTTCGGATGGCTACACCTTC